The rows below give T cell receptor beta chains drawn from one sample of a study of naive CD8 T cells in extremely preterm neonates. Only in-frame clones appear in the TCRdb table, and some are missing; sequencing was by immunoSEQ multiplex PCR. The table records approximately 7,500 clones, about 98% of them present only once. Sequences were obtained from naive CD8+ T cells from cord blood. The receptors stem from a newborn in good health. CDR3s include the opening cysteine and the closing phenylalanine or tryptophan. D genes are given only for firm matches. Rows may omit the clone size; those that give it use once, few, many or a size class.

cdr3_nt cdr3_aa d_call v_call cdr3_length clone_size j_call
TGTGCCAGCAGTTTATGGAGTTCGGGTGAAAAACTGTTTTTT CASSLWSSGEKLFF . TRBV27 14 . TRBJ1-4
TGTGCCAGCAGCCGGACTAGCGGGGGGGCCGGGGAGCTGTTTTTT CASSRTSGGAGELFF TRBD2 TRBV6-6 15 . TRBJ2-2
TGTGCCAGCAGGTTGACAGGGGGCGGGAACACTGAAGCTTTCTTT CASRLTGGGNTEAFF TRBD1 TRBV2 15 . TRBJ1-1
TGTGCCAGCAGCGTAGATGGAGGGTTGAACACTGAAGCTTTCTTT CASSVDGGLNTEAFF . TRBV9 15 . TRBJ1-1
TGTGCCAGCAGTTCGGGGGTTAACGAGCAGTACTTC CASSSGVNEQYF . TRBV5-6 12 once TRBJ2-7
TGTGCCAGCAGTTACTCAGGCGGCCCAAACAATGAGCAGTTCTTC CASSYSGGPNNEQFF . TRBV6-5 15 . TRBJ2-1
TGTGCCAGCGTCCTCCTATATGGAACCGGGACTAGCGGCCGCACAGATACGCAGTATTTT CASVLLYGTGTSGRTDTQYF TRBD2 TRBV27 20 . TRBJ2-3
TGTGCCAGCAGCACCCCGGGGTTGAACACTGAAGCTTTCTTT CASSTPGLNTEAFF . TRBV9 14 . TRBJ1-1
TGCGCCAGCAGCCAAGCCGGGACACCCGGGCCCCACGAGCAGTACTTC CASSQAGTPGPHEQYF . TRBV4-1 16 . TRBJ2-7
TGTGCCAGCAGCTTAGAGTGGGGCCACGAGCAGTACTTC CASSLEWGHEQYF . TRBV7-9 13 . TRBJ2-7
TGTGCCAGCAGCAAAGGTCCCAGGGGGCGGGCCGGGGAGCTGTTTTTT CASSKGPRGRAGELFF . TRBV21-1 16 . TRBJ2-2
TGTGCCAGCAGCTGGCCGGGACAGGGCTATGGCTACACCTTC CASSWPGQGYGYTF TRBD1 TRBV7-2 14 once TRBJ1-2
TGTGCCAGCAGCTTAACTAGCGGGTGGTGGGATACGCAGTATTTT CASSLTSGWWDTQYF TRBD2 TRBV7-8 15 . TRBJ2-3
TGTGCCAGCAGCGGACAGGGCGGCGATGAGCAGTTCTTC CASSGQGGDEQFF TRBD1 TRBV13 13 . TRBJ2-1
TGTGCCAGCAGTCCACAGGAGTTGAACACCGGGGAGCTGTTTTTT CASSPQELNTGELFF . TRBV27 15 . TRBJ2-2
TGCGCCAGCAGGCAGGGACTAGCGGGGGTGAACCAAGAGACCCAGTACTTC CASRQGLAGVNQETQYF TRBD2 TRBV4-1 17 once TRBJ2-5
TGCAGCGCTGCCGGGACTAGCGGGGGGGCACACTACTACAATGAGCAGTTCTTC CSAAGTSGGAHYYNEQFF TRBD2 TRBV29-1 18 . TRBJ2-1
TGTGCCAGCAGTGAAGGAGCGGGGCAGCCCCAGCATTTT CASSEGAGQPQHF . TRBV6-1 13 . TRBJ1-5
TGTGCCAGCAGCCAAGCCTCCAGGGGAAACACTGAAGCTTTCTTT CASSQASRGNTEAFF . TRBV4-2 15 . TRBJ1-1
TGTGCCAGCAGCAACCCAGGGGAATACGAGCAGTACTTC CASSNPGEYEQYF . TRBV2 13 . TRBJ2-7
TGTGCCAGCAGACAGGGGCGAGAGACCCAGTACTTC CASRQGRETQYF TRBD1 TRBV6-1 12 . TRBJ2-5
TGTGCCAGCAGCTCTAGCGGGGGGCCCTCCACAGATACGCAGTATTTT CASSSSGGPSTDTQYF TRBD2 TRBV7-6 16 . TRBJ2-3
TGTGCCAGCAGTGTTACTAGCGGGGGGGCCTTGGATGAGCAGTTCTTC CASSVTSGGALDEQFF TRBD2 TRBV6-1 16 . TRBJ2-1
TGTGCCAGTAGTATAGCCGTTACAGGGGGCACTGAAGCTTTCTTT CASSIAVTGGTEAFF TRBD1 TRBV19 15 once TRBJ1-1
TGTGCCAGCAGCGAGACAGACGGCCATGAAAAACTGTTTTTT CASSETDGHEKLFF . TRBV9 14 . TRBJ1-4
TGTGCCAGCAGCACCGTGGACAGGTTGAGCTCCTACAATGAGCAGTTCTTC CASSTVDRLSSYNEQFF TRBD1 TRBV7-6 17 . TRBJ2-1
TGTGCCAGCAGCTTAGGGGAGGGACCGTTCTATGGCTACACCTTC CASSLGEGPFYGYTF . TRBV13 15 . TRBJ1-2
TGCGCCAGCAGCTTGGACCCGACAGTAGCTAACTATGGCTACACCTTC CASSLDPTVANYGYTF . TRBV5-1 16 . TRBJ1-2
TGTGCCACCAGCAGAGGAAGACAGTCGAACACCGGGGAGCTGTTTTTT CATSRGRQSNTGELFF . TRBV15 16 once TRBJ2-2
TGTGCCAGCAGCCAAGGATACTCAGGTCCTGGCTACACCTTC CASSQGYSGPGYTF . TRBV14 14 . TRBJ1-2
TGTGCCAGCAGAACCCTAGACAGCGCGTTCTACGAGCAGTACTTC CASRTLDSAFYEQYF . TRBV6-1 15 . TRBJ2-7
TGTGCCTGGAAGGTCGGAGGGAGTACCTACGAGCAGTACTTC CAWKVGGSTYEQYF . TRBV30 14 . TRBJ2-7
TGTGCCAGCAGCGTAGGTGGTTGGGGACTCACCCCCTATGAGCAGTTCTTC CASSVGGWGLTPYEQFF . TRBV9 17 . TRBJ2-1
TGCGCCAGCAGCCTGTTTCGGGGGAGCTCCTACGAGCAGTACTTC CASSLFRGSSYEQYF . TRBV4-3 15 . TRBJ2-7
TGTGCCAGCAGCCCGGGACTCTCCTACGAGCAGTACTTC CASSPGLSYEQYF . TRBV11-2 13 . TRBJ2-7
TGTGCCAGCAGGGAACTAGCGGGGGGCACAGATACGCAGTATTTT CASRELAGGTDTQYF TRBD2 TRBV7-6 15 . TRBJ2-3
TGTGCCAGCAGCGAGGGACTAGCGGGGACCTCCTACAATGAGCAGTTCTTC CASSEGLAGTSYNEQFF TRBD2 TRBV27 17 once TRBJ2-1
TGTGCCAGCAGTTTATCAGGGGGCTATGGCTACACCTTC CASSLSGGYGYTF . TRBV27 13 once TRBJ1-2
TGTGCCAGCAGTTTATCGGCCTCAGTAGCGGGGGATTACTACGAGCAGTACTTC CASSLSASVAGDYYEQYF TRBD2 TRBV27 18 once TRBJ2-7
TGTGCCAGCAAACCACTAGCGGGAATCTACAATGAGCAGTTCTTC CASKPLAGIYNEQFF TRBD2 TRBV5-5 15 . TRBJ2-1
TGTGCCAGCAGTGAAGCGGGGAGGGATTGGGGGGAGCAGTACTTC CASSEAGRDWGEQYF TRBD2 TRBV2 15 . TRBJ2-7
TGTGCCAGCAGTGAAGCTGGGACAGGGTCCTACGAGCAGTACTTC CASSEAGTGSYEQYF TRBD1 TRBV6-1 15 once TRBJ2-7
TGCGCCAGCAGCCTCACTGGTCGGGGTTGGGCTGGAAACACCATATATTTT CASSLTGRGWAGNTIYF . TRBV5-1 17 . TRBJ1-3
TGCGCCAGCAGTTACGGGGAAAAACTGTTTTTT CASSYGEKLFF . TRBV10-2 11 . TRBJ1-4
TGTGCCAGCAGCGCAACGGACAGGGCGTACAATGAGCAGTTCTTC CASSATDRAYNEQFF TRBD1 TRBV11-2 15 . TRBJ2-1
TGTGCCTGGAGTTTCCCGGACATCGTCGGAAACACCATATATTTT CAWSFPDIVGNTIYF . TRBV30 15 . TRBJ1-3
TGTGCCAGCAGCCTCGGGACAGGCTTTAACTATGGCTACACCTTC CASSLGTGFNYGYTF TRBD1 TRBV7-9 15 . TRBJ1-2
TGTGCCAGCAGTGACCTAGCGGGGGGGTGGGGAACAGATACGCAGTATTTT CASSDLAGGWGTDTQYF TRBD2 TRBV6-1 17 . TRBJ2-3
TGTGCCAGCAGCAAAGCATGGGACAGGGGATGCACTGAAGCTTTCTTT CASSKAWDRGCTEAFF . TRBV21-1 16 . TRBJ1-1
TGCGCCAGCAGCCCACGGGACAGGGGGTCCATGAACACTGAAGCTTTCTTT CASSPRDRGSMNTEAFF TRBD1 TRBV4-1 17 . TRBJ1-1
TGCGCCAGCAGCCAAGGGCCAGGCAACAATCAGCCCCAGCATTTT CASSQGPGNNQPQHF . TRBV4-1 15 . TRBJ1-5
TGCGCCAGCAGTGACAAAGAGACCCAGTACTTC CASSDKETQYF . TRBV10-2 11 . TRBJ2-5
TGTGCCAGCAGTTTAGGGGGGATGCCCCTCCACTTT CASSLGGMPLHF . TRBV27 12 once TRBJ1-6
TGCGCCAGCAGTCAACCGGGACAGGGGGCCACCGGGGAGCTGTTTTTT CASSQPGQGATGELFF TRBD1 TRBV23-1 16 . TRBJ2-2
TGTGCCAGCAGCGTACGAGCCTCTACGGGGAGGAGTGAAAAACTGTTTTTT CASSVRASTGRSEKLFF . TRBV9 17 . TRBJ1-4
TGTGCCATCAGCCCGACAGAGCTGCTTACCGGGGAGCTGTTTTTT CAISPTELLTGELFF . TRBV10-3 15 . TRBJ2-2
TGTGCCAGCAGCGTTACCCTTGACAGCTCCTACGAGCAGTACTTC CASSVTLDSSYEQYF . TRBV9 15 . TRBJ2-7
TGCGCCAGCAGCCAAGATTATGAACGGGTACAAGAGACCCAGTACTTC CASSQDYERVQETQYF . TRBV4-3 16 . TRBJ2-5